Below, one T cell receptor beta chain is given with its context. The antigen is not known. These data belong to a study of T cell responses to AZD1222 COVID-19 vaccine. V was clipped by 0 bases and J by 4 bases, with 6 bases between them. Germline V gene sequence: CDR1 LGHDT, CDR2 YNNKEL (reference sequence). This CDR3 spans 14 amino acids. Sequencing used immunoSEQ multiplex PCR; TCRdb keeps in-frame clones, though not all of them. The sample contains about 150,000 clones, approximately 87% of which appear only once. Study-level results: White British people made up most donors, females outnumbered males, and clonal diversity was possibly underestimated. At baseline, just 5 or 6 AZD1222 recipients tested seropositive.

The sample consisted of peripheral blood, taken on day 0 of MenACWY control vaccination. This receptor was obtained from an adult in good health. V gene TRBV3-1 (or the pseudogene TRBV3-2) combines with J gene TRBJ2-2; D is unresolved. Here the CDR3 reads CASSQDVRTGELFF. CDR3 bases: TGTGCCAGCAGCCAAGATGTGCGCACCGGGGAGCTGTTTTTT.